This T cell receptor beta chain was observed in a study of blood T cell repertoires in COVID-19. Looked up from germline, CDR1 is LGHNA and CDR2 is YSLEER. With 3 bases clipped from V and 2 bases from J, the junction kept 9 bases outside the gene matches. The CDR3 has 17 residues. In the source study's methods: Nucleated cell number was recorded as an estimate derived from reference gene primer amplification. Sequenced by immunoSEQ multiplex PCR; TCRdb stores in-frame clones only, minus some. V and J calls and clone size follow that table, whereas D and trimming were derived from the DNA. The sample holds around 77,000 clones, approximately 85% seen once.

The rearrangement joins TRBV4-3 to TRBJ2-2, with 7 bases matching TRBD1. This receptor was identified in an older man with acute or convalescent COVID-19. The sequencing input was peripheral blood. The CDR3 protein is CASSQYRTGANTGELFF. The CDR3 DNA reads as TGCGCCAGCAGCCAGTACCGTACAGGGGCCAACACCGGGGAGCTGTTTTTT.